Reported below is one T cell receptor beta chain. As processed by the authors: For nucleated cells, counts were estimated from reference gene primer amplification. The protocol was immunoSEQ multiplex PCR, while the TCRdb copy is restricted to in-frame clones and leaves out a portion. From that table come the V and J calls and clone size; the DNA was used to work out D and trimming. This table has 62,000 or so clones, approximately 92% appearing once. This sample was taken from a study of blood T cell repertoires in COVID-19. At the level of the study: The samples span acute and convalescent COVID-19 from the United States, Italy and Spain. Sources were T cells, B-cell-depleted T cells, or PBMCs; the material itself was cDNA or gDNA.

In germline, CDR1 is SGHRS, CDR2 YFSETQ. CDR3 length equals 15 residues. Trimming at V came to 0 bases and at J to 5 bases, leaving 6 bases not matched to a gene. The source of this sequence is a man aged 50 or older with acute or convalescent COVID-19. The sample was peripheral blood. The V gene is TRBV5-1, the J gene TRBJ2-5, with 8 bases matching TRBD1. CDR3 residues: CASSLDGQGPETQYF. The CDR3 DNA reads TGCGCCAGCAGCTTGGACGGACAGGGCCCCGAGACCCAGTACTTC.